This entry lists 4 T cell receptor beta chains sequenced from one sample in a study of blood T cell repertoires in COVID-19. The repertoire was sequenced with immunoSEQ multiplex PCR; TCRdb's copy has only in-frame clones and lacks some. The repertoire includes around 50,000 clones, 86% of them detected once, and around 25% sits in the top ten. Sequenced input: peripheral blood. Receptors originate from a woman older than 75 with acute or convalescent COVID-19.

The chain uses TRBV6-5 and TRBJ2-7, with D tentatively TRBD1 (5 bases). Trimming shortened V by 8 bases and J by 3 bases, and 17 bases separated the two germline ends. Germline CDR1 and CDR2: MNHEY and SVGAGI. CDR3 length: 14 amino acids. For the CDR3, the DNA is TGTGCCAGCCAAGAAAGGGGCAGGGACTACGAGCAGTACGTC. Translation: CASQERGRDYEQYV.

Note on this clone: In the same sample, other DNA sequences code for this CDR3. The rearrangement joins TRBV11-3 to TRBJ1-6; D remains ambiguous. Trimming cost V 1 base and J 6 bases, with 10 bases left between them. Germline CDR1 is SGHNT and CDR2 is YENEEA. The CDR3 consists of 15 residues. The CDR3 reads CASSLAGRGNSPLHF. CDR3 in DNA: TGTGCCAGCAGCTTAGCCGGACGGGGTAATTCACCCCTCCACTTT.

This clone was counted once. The CDR3 bases are TGTGCCAGTAGTATATCGGCCGGGAGTGGAAACACCATATATTTT. Its translation: CASSISAGSGNTIYF. The chain uses TRBV19 and TRBJ1-3; D remains unclear. The CDR3 covers 15 residues. Trimming took 2 bases from V and 3 from J, leaving 11 bases between them. From germline, CDR1 is LNHDA and CDR2 SQIVND (reference sequence).

As for this clone: The germline gene is not matched at one end of the junction; a read error may be the cause. V usage is TRBV7-9 and J usage is TRBJ1-3; 8 nucleotides line up with TRBD1. The CDR3 is made up of 13 amino acids. Germline V gives CDR1 SEHNR, CDR2 FQNEAQ (reference sequence). CDR3 protein: CGGGQGPGNTIYF. The CDR3 DNA reads TGCGGGGGTGGACAGGGCCCTGGAAACACCATATATTTT.